One sample yielded the 29 T cell receptor beta chains listed below, sequenced in a study of Graves' ophthalmopathy and Graves' hyperthyroidism. For repertoire sequencing, the TCR beta CDR3 regions were amplified from RNA transcripts. In the first round, RT-PCR was carried out with HTBI primers, and a multiplex PCR formed the second round. From the multiplex PCR reads, TCRdb called clonotypes with MiXCR, one entry per CDR3 protein. The sample holds some 200,000 distinct CDR3 sequences, less than 30% seen once. The sequencing sample was made of peripheral blood. The receptors were gathered from a man aged 50 to 60 with Graves' ophthalmopathy.

The J gene is TRBJ2-7, the V gene TRBV6-2 or TRBV6-3; 8 nucleotides line up with TRBD2. This CDR3 is 14 amino acids long. Unmatched junction bases numbered 6, after V lost 5 bases and J lost 3 bases. The germline gives CDR1 MNHEY, CDR2 SVGEGT. CDR3 amino acids: CASSEREKFYEQYF. The CDR3 DNA sequence: TGTGCCAGCAGTGAGCGGGAGAAGTTCTACGAGCAGTACTTC.

The genes are TRBV12-3 or TRBV12-4 and TRBJ1-1, with D maybe TRBD1 (5 bases). V dropped 6 bases and J dropped 6 bases, with 11 bases sitting between them. The CDR3 sequence is 12 residues long. CDR3 protein: CASSSDSPEAFF. The CDR3 nucleotides are TGTGCCAGCAGCTCTGACAGCCCTGAAGCTTTCTTT.

This clonotype was observed many times. The V call is TRBV2, the J call TRBJ1-1, with D perhaps TRBD1 (6 bases). The length of the CDR3 is 14 residues. V lost 7 bases to trimming and J lost 0 bases, with 12 bases between them. Germline V gene sequence: CDR1 SNHLY, CDR2 FYNNEI. CDR3 bases: TGTGCCAGCACTTACAGGGACATGAACACTGAAGCTTTCTTT. It encodes CASTYRDMNTEAFF.

The table lists this clonotype with many counts. V is TRBV27 and J is TRBJ1-5, with 7 bases identical to TRBD1. After removal of 11 bases from V and 0 bases from J, the junction contained 4 bases not matched to a gene. Germline-derived CDR1 and CDR2 are MNHEY and SMNVEV (reference sequence). The CDR3 extends over 13 amino acids. CDR3 in amino acids: CAGDRDSNQPQHF. DNA of the CDR3: TGTGCCGGCGACAGGGATAGCAATCAGCCCCAGCATTTT.

The chain links TRBV6-1 to TRBJ1-1, with D hard to call. Trimming left V 6 bases short and J 1 base short, with 6 bases between. Germline V gene sequence: CDR1 MNHNS, CDR2 SASEGT. The CDR3 consists of 12 residues. This chain's CDR3 is CASRGPNTEAFF. CDR3 in DNA: TGTGCCAGCAGAGGGCCGAACACTGAAGCTTTCTTT.

In its sample, this clonotype was seen many times. This chain connects TRBV6-1 to TRBJ2-5; TRBD2 matches 15 bases. Trimming took 7 bases from V and 5 from J; bases not matched to a gene: 5. This CDR3 has 15 amino acids. CDR1 and CDR2 (germline): MNHNS, SASEGT. CDR3 coding DNA: TGTGCCAGCAATGGACTAGCGGGAGGGGAGGAGACCCAGTACTTC. Its translation is CASNGLAGGEETQYF.

This clonotype showed up many times. V is TRBV7-2 and J is TRBJ2-7, with D maybe TRBD1 (5 bases). Looked up from germline, CDR1 is SGHTA and CDR2 is FQGNSA. The length of the CDR3 is 13 residues. The germline V and J ends were trimmed by 4 bases and 3 bases, with 10 bases remaining between them. The CDR3 DNA sequence: TGTGCCAGCAGCTGGAGACAGAACTACGAGCAGTACTTC. The encoded protein is CASSWRQNYEQYF.

This clonotype was detected many times. CDR3 DNA sequence: TGTGCCAGCAGCTTAGGTTTATCGCCGGGACAGTCAGTTAACTATGGCTACACCTTC. It codes for CASSLGLSPGQSVNYGYTF. The chain uses TRBV7-2 and TRBJ1-2; 7 positions agree with TRBD1. This CDR3 has 19 amino acids. V shed 1 base, J shed 1 base, and the junction held 15 bases outside the gene matches. CDR1 and CDR2 from the germline V gene are SGHTA and FQGNSA.

In this sample, this clonotype turned up many times. The chain couples TRBV3-1 to TRBJ1-5; no clear D gene. The CDR3 has 13 amino acids. Looked up from germline, CDR1 is LGHDT and CDR2 is YNNKEL (reference sequence). V was clipped by 4 bases and J by 5 bases, with 9 bases between them. The CDR3 bases are TGTGCCAGCAGCCGGGCCACTCATCAGCCCCAGCATTTT. It encodes CASSRATHQPQHF.

By share, this clonotype ranks as medium-sized. The V and J genes are TRBV3-1 and TRBJ2-5; TRBD2 matches at 10 bases. The CDR3 length is 16 residues. V shed 1 base, J shed 5 bases, and the junction held 7 bases outside the gene matches. Germline V CDR1 and CDR2: LGHDT, YNNKEL (reference sequence). For the CDR3, the DNA is TGTGCCAGCAGCCAAGGGAGTAGCGGGAGGTTGGAGACCCAGTACTTC. It is translated as CASSQGSSGRLETQYF.

This clonotype was observed many times. The chain uses TRBV6-5 and TRBJ2-5; 9 bases align to TRBD1. Trimming at V came to 9 bases and at J to 5 bases, leaving 7 bases not matched to a gene. Germline CDR1 and CDR2: MNHEY and SVGAGI. The CDR3 length is 13 residues. The CDR3, as DNA: TGTGCCAGTAACAGGGGGCGCGTCGAGACCCAGTACTTC. The encoded protein is CASNRGRVETQYF.

This clonotype was seen repeatedly, ten times or more. The rearrangement links TRBV27 to TRBJ1-5; D call uncertain. Trimming left V 4 bases short and J 3 bases short, with 10 bases between. Germline V gene data show CDR1 as MNHEY and CDR2 as SMNVEV (reference sequence). CDR3 length: 14 residues. The CDR3 DNA reads as TGTGCCAGCAGTTGGCAACACCCCAATCAGCCCCAGCATTTT. Protein sequence: CASSWQHPNQPQHF.

The gene calls are TRBV29-1 and TRBJ2-5; maybe TRBD1 (6 bases). The CDR3 runs to 18 residues. The germline gives CDR1 SQVTM, CDR2 ANQGSEA. Trimming stripped 3 bases from V and 2 bases from J, with 25 bases between. CDR3 region: CSVETLSKNRQDQETQYF. The CDR3 DNA reads TGCAGCGTTGAGACCCTGTCCAAAAATCGACAGGATCAAGAGACCCAGTACTTC.

This clonotype has more than one count but fewer than ten. V and J are TRBV4-1 and TRBJ2-4; TRBD1 is a possible D gene (6 bases). CDR1 and CDR2 (germline): MGHRA, YSYEKL. The ends were cut back, 1 base at V and 3 bases at J, with 16 bases in the middle. The CDR3 loop spans 17 amino acids. Here the CDR3 DNA reads TGCGCCAGCAGCCAAGTGGGTGGGAACAGGGACAAAAACATTCAGTACTTC. This sequence encodes CASSQVGGNRDKNIQYF.

The J gene is TRBJ2-7, the V gene TRBV25-1; 13 bases are shared with TRBD2. J lost 2 bases, V lost 3 bases, and 16 bases had no gene match. The CDR3 is made up of 20 amino acids. CDR1 MGHDK and CDR2 SYGVNS come from the germline V gene. The CDR3 DNA follows: TGTGCCAGCAGTGAGGGGCCCCGTGGGACACTAGCGGGAGGGCCCTACGAGCAGTACTTC. Protein sequence: CASSEGPRGTLAGGPYEQYF.

This clonotype came up many times. V is TRBV25-1 and J is TRBJ2-7, with D perhaps matching TRBD1 (5 bases). Germline loops: CDR1 MGHDK, CDR2 SYGVNS. The CDR3 runs to 12 residues. Trimming removed 6 bases at V and 2 bases at J, with 8 bases between. CDR3 nucleotide sequence: TGTGCCAGCAGCAAGGGGACCTACGAGCAGTACTTC. It yields the protein CASSKGTYEQYF.

Ten or more counts support this clonotype. V usage is TRBV3-1 and J usage is TRBJ1-2; D perhaps matches TRBD1 (5 bases). Trimming took 3 bases from V and 4 from J, leaving 9 bases between them. Germline assignment: CDR1 LGHDT and CDR2 YNNKEL (reference sequence). This CDR3 is built from 13 residues. CDR3 residues: CASSHDSGYGYTF. CDR3 DNA: TGTGCCAGCAGCCACGACAGCGGCTATGGCTACACCTTC.

This clonotype was counted ten times or more. The chain recombines TRBV28 with TRBJ2-7; no clear D. The length of the CDR3 is 14 residues. The V gene's germline CDR1 is MDHEN and CDR2 SYDVKM. V lost 3 bases and J 3 bases, leaving 12 bases between the germline ends. CDR3 sequence (DNA): TGTGCCAGCAGTTTGGTCGACATAATCTACGAGCAGTACTTC. Protein sequence: CASSLVDIIYEQYF.

This clonotype has at least ten counts. The chain links TRBV11-2 to TRBJ2-5, with 7 bases matching TRBD1. CDR1 and CDR2 (germline): SGHAT, FQNNGV. Losses at the gene ends were 4 bases for V and 4 bases for J; bases not matched to a gene: 9. There are 15 residues in the CDR3. In nucleotides, the CDR3 is TGTGCCAGCAGCTCATCGACAGGGTACCCAGAGACCCAGTACTTC. Translating it yields CASSSSTGYPETQYF. Based on the CDR3 plus reference TRBV11-2 and TRBJ2-5, the full variable domain is EAGVAQSPRYKIIEKRQSVAFWCNPISGHATLYWYQQILGQGPKLLIQFQNNGVVDDSQLPKDRFSAERLKGVDSTLKIQPAKLEDSAVYLCASSSSTGYPETQYFGPGTRLLVL.

This clonotype has ten or more counts. The chain combines TRBV6-1 with TRBJ1-2, with D possibly being TRBD1 (5 bases). This CDR3 has 11 amino acids. The ends were cut back, 4 bases at V and 8 bases at J, with 8 bases in the middle. Germline V lookup: CDR1 MNHNS, CDR2 SASEGT. The CDR3 DNA is TGTGCCAGCAGTGTGGGGGGAGGCTACACCTTC. Protein: CASSVGGGYTF.

This clonotype occurred many times. The chain combines TRBV28 with TRBJ1-2; no firm D call. This CDR3 is 13 amino acids long. Germline CDR1 and CDR2: MDHEN and SYDVKM. Trimming removed 6 bases from V and 8 bases from J, with 16 bases in between. The CDR3 loop reads CASRAPGLGGYTF. In nucleotides, the CDR3 is TGTGCCAGCAGAGCCCCCGGCCTCGGGGGCTACACCTTC.

This clonotype was observed at least ten times. This chain connects TRBV6-1 to TRBJ2-5; no firm D call. The CDR3 extends over 13 amino acids. The V gene's germline CDR1 is MNHNS and CDR2 SASEGT. Trimming pared 6 bases from V and 1 base from J, leaving 9 bases between. In DNA, the CDR3 is TGTGCCAGCAGGGATCGGAGCCAAGAGACCCAGTACTTC. As protein: CASRDRSQETQYF.

This clonotype was seen many times. The chain combines TRBV9 with TRBJ2-7, with TRBD2 identical over 13 bases. V was pared by 0 bases and J by 6 bases, with 21 bases of the junction left unmatched. CDR1 SGDLS and CDR2 YYNGEE come from the germline V gene. The CDR3 contains 21 residues. The CDR3 DNA is TGTGCCAGCAGCGTAGCGGCGTTGGGGGCAGGTGGACTAGCGGGAGAAATCGAGCAGTACTTC. It encodes CASSVAALGAGGLAGEIEQYF.

Many counts were recorded for this clonotype. The genes are TRBV28 and TRBJ1-1; D is undetermined. V was cut by 5 bases and J by 1 base, with 11 bases left in between. The CDR3 has 14 residues. CDR1 and CDR2 from the germline V gene are MDHEN and SYDVKM. CDR3: CASSLTPSNTEAFF. In nucleotides, the CDR3 is TGTGCCAGCAGTCTAACCCCCTCGAACACTGAAGCTTTCTTT. The complete variable domain, with remaining parts taken from reference TRBV28 and TRBJ1-1, reads DVKVTQSSRYLVKRTGEKVFLECVQDMDHENMFWYRQDPGLGLRLIYFSYDVKMKEKGDIPEGYSVSREKKERFSLILESASTNQTSMYLCASSLTPSNTEAFFGQGTRLTVV.

There are many counts of this clonotype. The rearrangement joins TRBV11-3 to TRBJ2-7; TRBD2 might be the D (7 bases). The CDR3 has 16 amino acids. Germline CDR1 is SGHNT and CDR2 is YENEEA. The V end lost 4 bases, the J end lost 10 bases, and 26 bases lay between the germline ends. CDR3 coding DNA: TGTGCCAGCAGCTCAAATCGCCTTCCCAGTCCGGGGGGCCAGTACTTC. Translated, it gives CASSSNRLPSPGGQYF.

This clonotype was seen ten or more times. This chain uses TRBV12-3 or TRBV12-4 with TRBJ1-2; 7 bases line up with TRBD1. V lost 7 bases, J lost 2 bases, and 13 bases stayed unmatched. CDR3 length: 16 amino acids. In DNA form, the CDR3 reads TGTGCCAGCATCGTGACAGGGAGGATTTCAAACTATGGCTACACCTTC. Residues: CASIVTGRISNYGYTF.

This clonotype was seen more than once but under ten times. The chain uses TRBV6-1 and TRBJ2-5; TRBD2 aligns across 10 bases. CDR1 is MNHNS, CDR2 SASEGT, per germline. V trimming: 7 bases; J trimming: 7 bases; junction bases outside the gene matches: 6. The CDR3 is made up of 13 amino acids. CDR3 in DNA: TGTGCCAGCAAAGCGGGGGGGCCGGTGACCCAGTACTTC. Its protein is CASKAGGPVTQYF.

This clonotype was recorded many times. The chain employs TRBV19 and TRBJ1-5, with 8 bases fitting TRBD1. The CDR3 has 14 residues. Trimming cost V 4 bases and J 5 bases; bases outside gene matches: 4. Germline V gives CDR1 LNHDA, CDR2 SQIVND (reference sequence). CDR3 in amino acids: CASSKDRVYQPQHF. CDR3 in DNA: TGTGCCAGTAGTAAGGACAGGGTTTATCAGCCCCAGCATTTT.

The chain joins TRBV27 to TRBJ1-2, with a tentative D call TRBD1 (5 bases). This CDR3 has 14 amino acids. Germline lookup yields CDR1 MNHEY and CDR2 SMNVEV (reference sequence). V lost 5 bases, J lost 6 bases, and 16 bases lay in between. The CDR3 DNA reads as TGTGCCAGCAGTCCACTACCCGGGACGGATGGCTACACCTTC. Translated: CASSPLPGTDGYTF.